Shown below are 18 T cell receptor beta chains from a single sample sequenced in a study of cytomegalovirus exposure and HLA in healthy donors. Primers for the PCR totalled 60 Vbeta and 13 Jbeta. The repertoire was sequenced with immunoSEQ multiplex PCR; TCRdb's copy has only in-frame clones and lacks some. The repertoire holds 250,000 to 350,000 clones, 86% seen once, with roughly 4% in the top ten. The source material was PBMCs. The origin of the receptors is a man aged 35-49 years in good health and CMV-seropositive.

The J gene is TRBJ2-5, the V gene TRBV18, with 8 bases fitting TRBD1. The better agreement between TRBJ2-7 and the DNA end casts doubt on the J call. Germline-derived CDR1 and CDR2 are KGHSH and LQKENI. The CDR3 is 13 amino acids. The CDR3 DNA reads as TGTGCCAGCTCACCGGACAGGGCTGGCGAGCAGTACTTC. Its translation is CASSPDRAGEQYF.

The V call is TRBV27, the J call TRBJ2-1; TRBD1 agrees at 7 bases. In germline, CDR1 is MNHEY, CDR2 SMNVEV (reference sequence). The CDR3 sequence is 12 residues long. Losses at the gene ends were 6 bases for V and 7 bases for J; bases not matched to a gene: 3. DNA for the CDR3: TGTGCCAGCAGCGGGACAGCAAATGAGCAGTTCTTC. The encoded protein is CASSGTANEQFF.

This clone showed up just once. CDR3 DNA sequence: TGTGCCAGCAGCTTAGCGGGAGCCATAAAATCTGAGTTCTTC. Protein product: CASSLAGAIKSEFF. The chain is built from TRBV5-6 and TRBJ2-1, with TRBD2 matching 8 bases. Germline loops: CDR1 SGHDT, CDR2 YYEEEE. This CDR3 is 14 amino acids long. V gave up 2 bases and J gave up 14 bases; unmatched junction bases: 12.

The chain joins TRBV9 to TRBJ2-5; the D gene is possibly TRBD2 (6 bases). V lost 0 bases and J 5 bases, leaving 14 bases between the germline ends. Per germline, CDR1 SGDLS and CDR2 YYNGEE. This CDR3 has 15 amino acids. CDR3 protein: CASSVGGVTGETQYF. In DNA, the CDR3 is TGTGCCAGCAGCGTAGGGGGGGTGACGGGGGAGACCCAGTACTTC. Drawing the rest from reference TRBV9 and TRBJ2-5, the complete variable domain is DSGVTQTPKHLITATGQRVTLRCSPRSGDLSVYWYQQSLDQGLQFLIQYYNGEERAKGNILERFSAQQFPDLHSELNLSSLELGDSALYFCASSVGGVTGETQYFGPGTRLLVL.

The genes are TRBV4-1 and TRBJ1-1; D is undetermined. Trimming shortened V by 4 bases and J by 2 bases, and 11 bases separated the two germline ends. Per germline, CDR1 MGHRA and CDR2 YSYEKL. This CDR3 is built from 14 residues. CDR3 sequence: CASSPNAVNTEAFF. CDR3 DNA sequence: TGCGCCAGCAGCCCCAATGCGGTTAACACTGAAGCTTTCTTT.

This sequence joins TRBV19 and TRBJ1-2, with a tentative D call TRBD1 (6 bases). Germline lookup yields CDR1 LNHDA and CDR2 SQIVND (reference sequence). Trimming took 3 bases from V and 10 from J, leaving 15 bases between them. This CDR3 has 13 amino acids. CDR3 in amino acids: CASSMLAYRDYTF. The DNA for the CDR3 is TGTGCCAGTAGTATGCTCGCCTACAGGGACTACACCTTC.

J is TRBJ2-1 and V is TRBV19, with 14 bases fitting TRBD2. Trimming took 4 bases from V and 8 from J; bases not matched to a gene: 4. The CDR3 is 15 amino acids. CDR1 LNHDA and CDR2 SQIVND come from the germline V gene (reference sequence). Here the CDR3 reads CASSTPGLAGDEQFF. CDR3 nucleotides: TGTGCCAGTAGTACTCCGGGACTAGCGGGAGATGAGCAGTTCTTC.

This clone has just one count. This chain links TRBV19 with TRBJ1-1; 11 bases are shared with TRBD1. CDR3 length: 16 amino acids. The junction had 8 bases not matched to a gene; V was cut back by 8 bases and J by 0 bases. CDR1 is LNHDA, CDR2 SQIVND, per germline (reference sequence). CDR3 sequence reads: CASYSGTGGMNTEAFF. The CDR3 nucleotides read TGTGCCAGTTACTCCGGGACAGGGGGGATGAACACTGAAGCTTTCTTT.

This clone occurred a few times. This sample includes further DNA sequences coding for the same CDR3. This CDR3 is CASGSGTSASYNEQFF. In DNA, the CDR3 is TGTGCTAGTGGTTCTGGGACTAGCGCCAGCTACAATGAGCAGTTCTTC. The chain employs TRBV12-5 and TRBJ2-1; 10 bases line up with TRBD2. This CDR3 is 16 amino acids long. Trimming removed 4 bases from V and 3 bases from J; junction bases left unmatched: 6. Germline values: CDR1 LGHNT, CDR2 FRNRAP.

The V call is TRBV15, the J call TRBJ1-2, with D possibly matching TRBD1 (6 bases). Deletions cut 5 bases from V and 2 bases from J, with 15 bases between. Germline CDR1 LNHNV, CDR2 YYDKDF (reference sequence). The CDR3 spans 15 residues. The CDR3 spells CATSRPEGGNYGYTF. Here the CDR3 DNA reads TGTGCCACCAGCCGCCCGGAAGGGGGAAACTATGGCTACACCTTC.

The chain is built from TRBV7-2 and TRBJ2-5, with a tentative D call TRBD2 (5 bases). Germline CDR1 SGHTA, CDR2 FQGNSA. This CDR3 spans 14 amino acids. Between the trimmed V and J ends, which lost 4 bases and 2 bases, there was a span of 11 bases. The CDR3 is CASSSTDWQETQYF. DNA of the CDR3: TGTGCCAGCAGCTCAACGGACTGGCAAGAGACCCAGTACTTC.

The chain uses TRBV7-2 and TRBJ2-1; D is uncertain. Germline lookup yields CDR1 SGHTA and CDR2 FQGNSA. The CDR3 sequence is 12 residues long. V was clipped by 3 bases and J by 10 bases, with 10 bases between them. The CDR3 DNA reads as TGTGCCAGCAGCTTCCCTCCCCAGGAGCAGTTCTTC. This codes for CASSFPPQEQFF.

The CDR3 reads CASSPSGQGVVNEQFF. CDR3 in DNA: TGTGCCAGCAGCCCCTCGGGCCAGGGGGTGGTCAATGAGCAGTTCTTC. The V and J genes are TRBV7-3 and TRBJ2-1; 7 bases match TRBD1. From germline, CDR1 is SGHTA and CDR2 FQGTGA. V shed 5 bases and J 6 bases; nucleotides not matched to a gene: 13. The CDR3 totals 16 residues.

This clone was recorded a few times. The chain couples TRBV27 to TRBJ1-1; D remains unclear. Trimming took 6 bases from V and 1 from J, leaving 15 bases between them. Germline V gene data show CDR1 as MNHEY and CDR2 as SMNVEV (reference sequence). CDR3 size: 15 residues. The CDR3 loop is CASSTSPLANTEAFF. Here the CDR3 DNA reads TGTGCCAGCAGCACCTCTCCATTGGCGAACACTGAAGCTTTCTTT.

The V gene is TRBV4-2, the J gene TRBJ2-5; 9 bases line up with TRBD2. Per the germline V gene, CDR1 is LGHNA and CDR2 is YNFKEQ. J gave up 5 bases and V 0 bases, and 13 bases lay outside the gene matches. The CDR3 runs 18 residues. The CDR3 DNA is TGTGCCAGCAGCCAAGATAATCGGGTAGCGGGAGTGCGGGAGACCCAGTACTTC. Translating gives CASSQDNRVAGVRETQYF.

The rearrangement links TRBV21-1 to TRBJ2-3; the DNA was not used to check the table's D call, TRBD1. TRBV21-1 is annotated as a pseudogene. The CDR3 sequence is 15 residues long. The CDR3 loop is CASSDRDRWVDTQYF. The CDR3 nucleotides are TGTGCCAGCAGCGACCGGGACAGGTGGGTCGATACGCAGTATTTT.

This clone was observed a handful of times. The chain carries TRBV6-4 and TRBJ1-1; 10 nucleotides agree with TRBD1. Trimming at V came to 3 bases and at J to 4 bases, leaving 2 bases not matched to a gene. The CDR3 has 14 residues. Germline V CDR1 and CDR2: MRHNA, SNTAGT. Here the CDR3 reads CASSETGGGTEAFF. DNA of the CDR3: TGTGCCAGCAGTGAGACAGGGGGCGGCACTGAAGCTTTCTTT.

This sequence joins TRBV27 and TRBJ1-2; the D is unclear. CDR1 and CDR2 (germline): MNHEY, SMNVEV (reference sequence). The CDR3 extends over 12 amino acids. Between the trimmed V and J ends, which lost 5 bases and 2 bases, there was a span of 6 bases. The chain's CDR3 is CASSPTNYGYTF. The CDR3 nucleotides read TGTGCCAGCAGTCCGACAAACTATGGCTACACCTTC.